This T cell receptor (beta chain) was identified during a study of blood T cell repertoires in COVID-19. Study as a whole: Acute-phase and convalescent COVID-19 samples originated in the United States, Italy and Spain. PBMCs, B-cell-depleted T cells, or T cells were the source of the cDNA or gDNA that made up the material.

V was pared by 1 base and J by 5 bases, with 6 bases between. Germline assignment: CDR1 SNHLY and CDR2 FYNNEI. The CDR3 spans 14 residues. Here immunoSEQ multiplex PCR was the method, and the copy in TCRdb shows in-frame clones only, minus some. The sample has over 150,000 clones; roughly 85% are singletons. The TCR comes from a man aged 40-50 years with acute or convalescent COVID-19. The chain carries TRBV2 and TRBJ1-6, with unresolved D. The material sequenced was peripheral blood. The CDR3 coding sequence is TGTGCCAGCAGTGAAGGGCGGAATAATTCACCCCTCCACTTT. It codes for CASSEGRNNSPLHF.